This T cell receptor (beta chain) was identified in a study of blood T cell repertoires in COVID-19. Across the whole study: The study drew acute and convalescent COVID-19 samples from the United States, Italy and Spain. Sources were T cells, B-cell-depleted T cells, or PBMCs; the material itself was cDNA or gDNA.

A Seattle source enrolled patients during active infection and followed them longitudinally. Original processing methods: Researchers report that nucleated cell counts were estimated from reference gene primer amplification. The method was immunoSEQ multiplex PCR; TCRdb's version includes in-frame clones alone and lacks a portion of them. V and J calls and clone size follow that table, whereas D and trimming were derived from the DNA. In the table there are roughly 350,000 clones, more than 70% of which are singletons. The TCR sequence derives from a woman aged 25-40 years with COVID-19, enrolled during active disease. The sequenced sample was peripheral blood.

The CDR3 DNA follows: TGTGCCTGGGAGCCAAGCCAAGAGACCCAGTACTTC. Its protein is CAWEPSQETQYF. The chain couples TRBV30 to TRBJ2-5; no reliable D call. The CDR3 contains 12 residues. Per the germline V gene, CDR1 is GTSNPN and CDR2 is SVGIG (reference sequence). V lost 5 bases and J lost 1, with 8 bases in between.